This TCR beta chain is drawn from a study of graft-versus-host responses after intestinal transplantation. Looking at the study overall: Induction using anti-thymocyte globulin, followed by tacrolimus and steroids for about 3 years, was given to all recipients. Notes on the study in general: Peak circulating GvH clone levels tracked with early post-transplant HvG declines.

Trimming stripped 4 bases from V and 3 bases from J, with 11 bases between. Germline assignment: CDR1 SEHNR and CDR2 FQNEAQ (reference sequence). This CDR3 spans 14 amino acids. This table comes from immunoSEQ multiplex PCR, and its TCRdb copy is limited to in-frame clones, with some not included. There are 85,000 to 90,000 clones in the sample; under 90% occur only once, and 0.11% lies in the top ten. Turning to this clone: Its antigen is still unknown.

This receptor was identified in a human donor who received an intestinal transplant. The sample consisted of unstimulated CD4+ T cells sorted from spleen or lymph node cells, taken before intestinal transplant. This chain connects TRBV7-9 to TRBJ2-3; tentatively, D is TRBD2 (6 bases). CDR3 loop: CASSSTGSTDTQYF. The DNA of the CDR3 is TGTGCCAGCAGCTCGACCGGGAGTACAGATACGCAGTATTTT. The variable domain in full, with the rest retrieved from reference TRBV7-9 and TRBJ2-3, is DTGVSQNPRHKITKRGQNVTFRCDPISEHNRLYWYRQTLGQGPEFLTYFQNEAQLEKSRLLSDRFSAERPKGSFSTLEIQRTEQGDSAMYLCASSSTGSTDTQYFGPGTRLTVL.